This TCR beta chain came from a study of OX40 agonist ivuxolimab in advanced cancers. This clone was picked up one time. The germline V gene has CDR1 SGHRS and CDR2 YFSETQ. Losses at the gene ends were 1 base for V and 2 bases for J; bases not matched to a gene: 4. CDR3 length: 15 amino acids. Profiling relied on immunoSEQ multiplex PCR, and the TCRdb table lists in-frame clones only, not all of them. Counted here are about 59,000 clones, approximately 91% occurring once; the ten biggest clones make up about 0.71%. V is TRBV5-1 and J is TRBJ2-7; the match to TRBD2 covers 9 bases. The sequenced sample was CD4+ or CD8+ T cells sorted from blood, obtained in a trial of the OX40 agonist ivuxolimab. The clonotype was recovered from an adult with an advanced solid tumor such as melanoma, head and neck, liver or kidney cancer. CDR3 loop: CASSLSASGTYEQYF. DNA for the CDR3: TGCGCCAGCAGCTTGTCGGCTAGCGGGACCTACGAGCAGTACTTC.